This T cell receptor (beta chain) was observed in a study of blood T cells in healthy people across ages. Whole-study results and caveats: Changes in expanded clonotypes were possibly confounded, as the CMV status of donors was unknown.

As to this clonotype: What it recognizes is unknown.

Through a sample-barcoded 5' primer and a J-beta primer mix, a second PCR was run for roughly 7 to 12 cycles. With 12 random nucleotides, a template-switch adaptor tagged each individual cDNA molecule. TCRdb itself ran the 5' RACE reads through MiXCR, one entry per CDR3 protein. This sample has about 970,000 distinct CDR3 sequences, with 51% found just once. The receptor was derived from a woman aged 55-70 years in good health. The sample was blood.

The CDR3 nucleotides read TGCGCCAGCAGCCAAGATAGCACGGGGCGGTTGAACACTGAAGCTTTCTTT. It encodes CASSQDSTGRLNTEAFF. The chain recombines TRBV4-1 with TRBJ1-1; possibly TRBD1 for D (5 bases). Between the trimmed V and J ends, which lost 0 bases and 0 bases, there was a span of 14 bases. The CDR3 length is 17 residues. Germline V gene data show CDR1 as MGHRA and CDR2 as YSYEKL.